Below, 19 T cell receptor beta chains from the same sample are listed, as sequenced in a study of cytomegalovirus exposure and HLA in healthy donors. Sequenced by immunoSEQ multiplex PCR; TCRdb stores in-frame clones only, minus some. The sample holds 200,000 or so clones, approximately 80% seen once. Sequences were obtained from PBMCs. The receptors were sampled from a man younger than 35 in good health and CMV-seropositive.

The J gene is TRBJ2-7, the V gene TRBV19; TRBD1 aligns across 8 bases. With V trimmed by 9 bases and J by 6 bases, 10 bases remained unmatched. Per germline, CDR1 LNHDA and CDR2 SQIVND (reference sequence). The CDR3 contains 13 residues. The CDR3 region has the DNA TGTGCCAGCGGGACAGGCCAGCTGGGCGAGCAGTACTTC. This encodes CASGTGQLGEQYF.

The J gene is TRBJ2-7, the V gene TRBV6-5, with TRBD2 matching 7 bases. The CDR3 totals 13 residues. V trimming: 7 bases; J trimming: 2 bases; junction bases outside the gene matches: 5. The germline CDR1 and CDR2 sequences are MNHEY and SVGAGI. This CDR3 reads CASTHGGAYEQYF. In DNA, the CDR3 is TGTGCCAGCACCCATGGGGGGGCCTACGAGCAGTACTTC.

This rearrangement joins TRBV11-3 to TRBJ2-7; D remains ambiguous. Looked up from germline, CDR1 is SGHNT and CDR2 is YENEEA. The CDR3 runs 12 residues. Between the trimmed V and J ends, which lost 1 base and 6 bases, there was a span of 7 bases. The chain's CDR3 is CASSLGPLEQYF. The CDR3 DNA sequence: TGTGCCAGCAGCTTAGGGCCCCTCGAGCAGTACTTC.

The gene calls are TRBV10-3 and TRBJ2-3; D perhaps matches TRBD2 (6 bases). V was shortened by 10 bases and J by 0 bases, with 14 bases between the two germline ends. The CDR3 length is 14 residues. Per germline, CDR1 ENHRY and CDR2 SYGVKD. The CDR3 coding sequence is TGTGCCACCGCGGACGGGACTAGCACAGATACGCAGTATTTT. Amino acids: CATADGTSTDTQYF.

This chain links TRBV15 with TRBJ2-2; maybe TRBD1 (5 bases). V dropped 6 bases and J dropped 0 bases, with 14 bases sitting between them. Looked up from germline, CDR1 is LNHNV and CDR2 is YYDKDF (reference sequence). The CDR3 contains 16 residues. The chain's CDR3 is CATRQGWQTNTGELFF. The CDR3, as DNA: TGTGCCACCAGGCAGGGATGGCAGACGAACACCGGGGAGCTGTTTTTT. Full variable domain (remainder filled in from reference TRBV15 and TRBJ2-2): DAMVIQNPRYQVTQFGKPVTLSCSQTLNHNVMYWYQQKSSQAPKLLFHYYDKDFNNEADTPDNFQSRRPNTSFCFLDIRSPGLGDTAMYLCATRQGWQTNTGELFFGEGSRLTVL.

The V and J genes are TRBV5-3 and TRBJ2-1; 8 bases align to TRBD2. TRBV5-3 counts as an open reading frame of uncertain function. The J segment lost 1 base and the V segment lost 5 bases, leaving 8 bases of the junction unmatched. CDR3 size: 16 residues. The CDR3 DNA reads as TGTGCCAGAAGACCTATAAGCGGGAGATCCTACAATGAGCAGTTCTTC. As protein: CARRPISGRSYNEQFF.

The V gene is TRBV2, the J gene TRBJ2-2; the match to TRBD2 covers 10 bases. Unmatched junction bases numbered 11, after V lost 6 bases and J lost 4 bases. Germline lookup yields CDR1 SNHLY and CDR2 FYNNEI. This CDR3 region has 17 residues. For the CDR3, the DNA is TGTGCCAGCAGGAAGGGTCCTAGCGGGAGAGGCACCGGGGAGCTGTTTTTT. Protein product: CASRKGPSGRGTGELFF.

The V call is TRBV7-2, the J call TRBJ1-2, with D tentatively TRBD1 (6 bases). The CDR3 runs to 16 residues. The germline V gene has CDR1 SGHTA and CDR2 FQGNSA. The V end lost 5 bases, the J end lost 4 bases, and 20 bases lay between the germline ends. CDR3 nucleotides: TGTGCCAGCAGCCCAAGACGGGGGGCGCGGGTCTATGGCTACACCTTC. It translates to CASSPRRGARVYGYTF.

This clone was observed a handful of times. The chain recombines TRBV29-1 with TRBJ1-2, with no clear D. This CDR3 comprises 11 residues. V was shortened by 3 bases and J by 1 base, with 3 bases between the two germline ends. Germline V gene lookup returns CDR1 SQVTM and CDR2 ANQGSEA. The CDR3 region is CSVDSNYGYTF. CDR3 DNA: TGCAGCGTTGACAGTAACTATGGCTACACCTTC.

The CDR3 sequence is CAVPPGGKNNEQFF. The DNA for the CDR3 is TGTGCCGTACCGCCAGGGGGAAAGAACAATGAGCAGTTCTTC. V and J are TRBV2 and TRBJ2-1; 7 bases agree with TRBD1. The CDR3 totals 14 residues. Germline assignment: CDR1 SNHLY and CDR2 FYNNEI. V lost 11 bases to trimming and J lost 5 bases; unmatched junction nucleotides: 12.

The chain recombines TRBV7-2 with TRBJ2-1; 9 bases line up with TRBD2. CDR1 and CDR2 (germline): SGHTA, FQGNSA. The CDR3 sequence is 14 residues long. Germline trimming cut 6 bases from V and 1 base from J; bases unmatched to any gene: 1. The DNA of the CDR3 is TGTGCCAGCAGGAGCGGGGGGTCCTACAATGAGCAGTTCTTC. Its translation is CASRSGGSYNEQFF. The full variable domain, completed using reference TRBV7-2 and TRBJ2-1, is GAGVSQSPSNKVTEKGKDVELRCDPISGHTALYWYRQSLGQGLEFLIYFQGNSAPDKSGLPSDRFSAERTGGSVSTLTIQRTQQEDSAVYLCASRSGGSYNEQFFGPGTRLTVL.

The chain couples TRBV4-2 to TRBJ1-2; a possible D gene is TRBD1 (5 bases). V dropped 2 bases and J dropped 6 bases, with 19 bases sitting between them. The CDR3 covers 16 residues. Germline V gene data show CDR1 as LGHNA and CDR2 as YNFKEQ. The CDR3 spells CASSQPPRGEVNGYTF. CDR3 sequence (DNA): TGTGCCAGCAGCCAACCCCCTAGAGGGGAGGTAAATGGCTACACCTTC.

The chain carries TRBV6-5 and TRBJ2-2; the D is unclear. The CDR3 runs to 15 residues. Trimming left V 6 bases short and J 4 bases short, with 15 bases between. Germline V lookup: CDR1 MNHEY, CDR2 SVGAGI. The CDR3 reads CASSTVYSPTGELFF. CDR3 nucleotide sequence: TGTGCCAGCAGCACCGTATATAGCCCCACCGGGGAGCTGTTTTTT.

With respect to this clone: Other DNA sequences from this sample encode an identical CDR3 as well. V and J are TRBV29-1 and TRBJ1-5; TRBD1 is a possible D gene (5 bases). Trimming took 4 bases from V and 4 from J, leaving 8 bases between them. Germline V CDR1 and CDR2: SQVTM, ANQGSEA. This CDR3 spans 12 amino acids. The CDR3 protein is CSVGGVNQPQHF. CDR3 DNA sequence: TGCAGCGTTGGGGGGGTAAATCAGCCCCAGCATTTT.

The chain joins TRBV11-2 to TRBJ2-3; D is ambiguous. CDR1 is SGHAT and CDR2 is FQNNGV in the germline V gene. V lost 5 bases, J lost 3 bases, and 6 bases lay in between. CDR3 size: 12 residues. CDR3 loop: CASSTRTDTQYF. In DNA form, the CDR3 reads TGTGCCAGCAGCACCCGGACAGATACGCAGTATTTT.

This clone was seen just once. J is TRBJ2-1 and V is TRBV5-1; 9 bases are a match to TRBD2. After removal of 6 bases from V and 5 bases from J, the junction contained 6 bases not matched to a gene. The CDR3 is 14 amino acids. Germline values: CDR1 SGHRS, CDR2 YFSETQ. The CDR3 region has the DNA TGCGCCAGCAACCAGCGGGAGGAGAACAATGAGCAGTTCTTC. Encoded protein: CASNQREENNEQFF.

The V and J genes are TRBV30 and TRBJ1-1; a possible D gene is TRBD1 (6 bases). Germline CDR1 and CDR2: GTSNPN and SVGIG (reference sequence). CDR3 length: 14 residues. Trimming stripped 4 bases from V and 5 bases from J, with 17 bases between. DNA of the CDR3: TGTGCCTGGATATTAGGCAGGGGTCGAACTGAAGCTTTCTTT. Translating it yields CAWILGRGRTEAFF.

The chain is built from TRBV20-1 and TRBJ1-4, with D maybe TRBD1 (6 bases). Germline loops: CDR1 DFQATT, CDR2 SNEGSKA (reference sequence). V was pared by 8 bases and J by 11 bases, with 12 bases between. This CDR3 has 10 residues. The CDR3 protein is CSPPQGKLFF. The CDR3 DNA is TGCAGTCCCCCCCAGGGGAAACTGTTTTTT.

This clone was counted once. This chain uses TRBV10-3 with TRBJ1-1; D gene ambiguous. Looked up from germline, CDR1 is ENHRY and CDR2 is SYGVKD. Trimming cost V 0 bases and J 1 base, with 6 bases left between them. This CDR3 comprises 14 residues. The CDR3 protein is CAISESRENTEAFF. Written as DNA, the CDR3 is TGTGCCATCAGTGAGTCGCGGGAGAACACTGAAGCTTTCTTT.